The 3 T cell receptor beta chains below all came from one sample that was sequenced in a study of blood T cell repertoires in COVID-19. TCRdb's copy holds only in-frame clones and misses some; the assay was immunoSEQ multiplex PCR. This sample carries roughly 160,000 clones, just under 85% of them seen once, and the ten largest clones take 7.5% to 10%. The sample comprised peripheral blood. These receptor sequences come from a woman older than 75 with COVID-19, enrolled during active disease.

The CDR3: CARQQVPLSGNTIYF. CDR3 nucleotides: TGTGCCAGGCAACAAGTGCCCCTCTCTGGAAACACCATATATTTT. V and J are TRBV2 and TRBJ1-3; D remains ambiguous. Germline assignment: CDR1 SNHLY and CDR2 FYNNEI. The ends were cut back, 9 bases at V and 0 bases at J, with 15 bases in the middle. CDR3 length: 15 amino acids.

This rearrangement joins TRBV6-6 to TRBJ1-4; D is perhaps TRBD1 (5 bases). V was shortened by 0 bases and J by 5 bases, with 7 bases between the two germline ends. CDR3 length: 14 residues. Germline CDR1 and CDR2: MNHNY and SVGAGI (reference sequence). Written as DNA, the CDR3 is TGTGCCAGCAGTTACTCAGACAGCAATGAAAAACTGTTTTTT. This gives the protein CASSYSDSNEKLFF.

This chain joins TRBV11-3 and TRBJ2-5, with TRBD1 as a possible D gene (6 bases). Per the germline V gene, CDR1 is SGHNT and CDR2 is YENEEA. The CDR3 spans 13 residues. V shed 6 bases and J shed 5 bases, with 13 bases lying between them. CDR3 in DNA: TGTGCCAGCAGTGCGAGGGGGTGGGAGACCCAGTACTTC. Its translation is CASSARGWETQYF.